This entry lists 9 T cell receptor beta chains sequenced from one sample in a study of PD-L1 blockade in urothelial cancer. Time point of the sample: pretreatment peripheral blood. The data were produced by immunoSEQ multiplex PCR, yet TCRdb's version contains in-frame clones alone and is incomplete. The sample yields tens of thousands of clones, around 80% seen once. Sequencing used PBMCs, obtained around atezolizumab (anti-PD-L1) treatment. These receptors all stem from a man between 65 and 80 years old with urothelial cancer.

V and J are TRBV5-1 and TRBJ2-2; 8 bases are shared with TRBD1. The CDR3 consists of 15 residues. V lost 3 bases to trimming and J lost 4 bases; unmatched junction nucleotides: 5. Per germline, CDR1 SGHRS and CDR2 YFSETQ. The CDR3: CASSSQGAGTGELFF. The CDR3, as DNA: TGCGCCAGCAGCTCCCAGGGGGCAGGCACCGGGGAGCTGTTTTTT.

About this clone: Additional DNA sequences in this sample encode the identical CDR3. The chain employs TRBV11-2 and TRBJ2-3, with unresolved D. The CDR3 contains 15 residues. Trimming cost V 1 base and J 0 bases, with 8 bases left between them. CDR1 SGHAT and CDR2 FQNNGV come from the germline V gene. Here the CDR3 DNA reads TGTGCCAGCAGCTTAGGGGCCGGCAGCACAGATACGCAGTATTTT. Translated: CASSLGAGSTDTQYF.

This sequence joins TRBV6-1 and TRBJ2-7; 7 nucleotides match TRBD2. The CDR3 has 15 amino acids. J lost 2 bases, V lost 7 bases, and 11 bases had no gene match. CDR1 MNHNS and CDR2 SASEGT come from the germline V gene. The CDR3 region has the DNA TGTGCCAGCAAACGGGCTAGCGGAGATGCCTACGAGCAGTACTTC. Protein: CASKRASGDAYEQYF.

This clone was seen just once. This chain links TRBV2 with TRBJ1-5; 9 bases fit TRBD1. Germline-derived CDR1 and CDR2 are SNHLY and FYNNEI. CDR3 length: 15 amino acids. The V gene end was trimmed by 5 bases and the J gene end by 6 bases; junction bases not matched to a gene: 8. The chain's CDR3 is CASSPGTGKSQPQHF. CDR3 coding DNA: TGTGCCAGCAGTCCCGGGACAGGGAAGAGTCAGCCCCAGCATTTT.

The genes are TRBV2 and TRBJ1-3; D possibly corresponds to TRBD1 (6 bases). This CDR3 is built from 15 residues. V lost 8 bases and J lost 0, with 14 bases in between. CDR1 is SNHLY and CDR2 is FYNNEI in the germline V gene. CDR3 nucleotides: TGTGCCAGCGGATCGGACAGATCCTCTGGAAACACCATATATTTT. It codes for CASGSDRSSGNTIYF.

This clone was detected once. This chain uses TRBV10-3 with TRBJ1-5; maybe TRBD1 (5 bases). The ends were cut back, 6 bases at V and 2 bases at J, with 14 bases in the middle. The CDR3 has 15 amino acids. Germline values: CDR1 ENHRY, CDR2 SYGVKD. The DNA for the CDR3 is TGTGCCATCAGCCCGGGGGTTCGGGGCAATCAGCCCCAGCATTTT. Translation gives CAISPGVRGNQPQHF.

V and J are TRBV6-5 and TRBJ1-5; TRBD1 is a possible D gene (5 bases). The CDR3 has 14 residues. The V gene's germline CDR1 is MNHEY and CDR2 SVGAGI. The V and J ends lost 5 bases and 6 bases respectively, with 14 bases between them. The CDR3 nucleotides are TGTGCCAGCAGTGAGCGTGGGGGGGTTCAGCCCCAGCATTTT. It encodes CASSERGGVQPQHF.

The V and J genes are TRBV5-1 and TRBJ1-2; the D is unclear. Germline V gene sequence: CDR1 SGHRS, CDR2 YFSETQ. The CDR3 covers 12 residues. The V end lost 0 bases, the J end lost 8 bases, and 8 bases lay between the germline ends. The CDR3 DNA reads as TGCGCCAGCAGCTTGGAATTTCGGGGCTACACCTTC. Amino acids: CASSLEFRGYTF.

This clone came up a few times. The chain has TRBV5-4 and TRBJ2-2; TRBD1 aligns across 7 bases. Germline V gene data show CDR1 as SGHNT and CDR2 as YYREEE (reference sequence). This CDR3 region has 16 residues. V lost 4 bases to trimming and J lost 0 bases; unmatched junction nucleotides: 6. CDR3 DNA: TGTGCCAGCAGCATCAGACAGGGACCGAACACCGGGGAGCTGTTTTTT. Protein sequence: CASSIRQGPNTGELFF.